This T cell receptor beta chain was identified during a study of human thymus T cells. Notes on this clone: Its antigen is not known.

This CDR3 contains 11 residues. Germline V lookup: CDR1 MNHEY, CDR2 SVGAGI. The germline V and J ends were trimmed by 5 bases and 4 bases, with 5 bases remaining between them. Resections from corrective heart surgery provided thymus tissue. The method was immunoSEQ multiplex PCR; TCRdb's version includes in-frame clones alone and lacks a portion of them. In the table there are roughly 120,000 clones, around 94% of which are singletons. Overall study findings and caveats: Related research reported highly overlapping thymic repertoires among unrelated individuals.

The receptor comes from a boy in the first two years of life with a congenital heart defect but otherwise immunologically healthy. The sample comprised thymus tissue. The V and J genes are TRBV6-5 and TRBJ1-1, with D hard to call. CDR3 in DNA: TGTGCCAGCAGTGGCGGCACTGAAGCTTTCTTT. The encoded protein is CASSGGTEAFF.